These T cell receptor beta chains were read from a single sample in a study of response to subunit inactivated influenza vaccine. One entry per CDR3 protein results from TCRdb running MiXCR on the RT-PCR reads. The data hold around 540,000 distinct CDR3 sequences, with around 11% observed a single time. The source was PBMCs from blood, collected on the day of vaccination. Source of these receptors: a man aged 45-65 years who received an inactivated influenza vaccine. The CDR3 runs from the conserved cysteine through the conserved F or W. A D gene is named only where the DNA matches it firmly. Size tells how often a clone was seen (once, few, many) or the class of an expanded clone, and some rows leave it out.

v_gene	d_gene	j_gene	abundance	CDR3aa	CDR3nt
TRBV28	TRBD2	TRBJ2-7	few	CASSPFGASGTYEQYF	TGTGCCAGCAGCCCCTTTGGCGCTAGCGGGACTTACGAGCAGTACTTC
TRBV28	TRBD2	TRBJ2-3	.	CASSRAGAPDTQYF	TGTGCCAGCAGTCGGGCGGGAGCCCCAGATACGCAGTATTTT
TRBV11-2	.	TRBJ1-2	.	CASRRATGDLGGYTF	TGTGCCAGCAGACGGGCGACAGGCGACCTGGGGGGCTACACCTTC
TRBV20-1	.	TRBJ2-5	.	CSARDLEWYQETQYF	TGCAGTGCTAGAGATCTGGAGTGGTACCAAGAGACCCAGTACTTC
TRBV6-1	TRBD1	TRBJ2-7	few	CASSGPGQSTYEQYF	TGTGCCAGCAGTGGCCCGGGACAGTCAACCTACGAGCAGTACTTC
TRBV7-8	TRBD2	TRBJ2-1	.	CASSESGGWAEQFF	TGTGCCAGCAGCGAATCGGGGGGGTGGGCTGAGCAGTTCTTC
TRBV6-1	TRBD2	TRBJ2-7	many	CASRATSGEIYEQYF	TGTGCCAGCAGGGCGACTAGCGGGGAGATCTACGAGCAGTACTTC
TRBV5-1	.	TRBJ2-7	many	CASSLDSGYEQYF	TGCGCCAGCAGCTTGGACTCGGGTTACGAGCAGTACTTC
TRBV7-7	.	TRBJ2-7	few	CASSLDRQSEQYF	TGTGCCAGCAGCTTAGATCGGCAAAGCGAGCAGTACTTC
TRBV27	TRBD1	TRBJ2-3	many	CASSLEGQGIAFTDTQYF	TGTGCCAGCAGTCTCGAGGGACAGGGAATTGCTTTTACAGATACGCAGTATTTT
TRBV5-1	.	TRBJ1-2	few	CASSTDSSSNYGYTF	TGCGCCAGCAGCACGGACAGTAGCTCTAACTATGGCTACACCTTC
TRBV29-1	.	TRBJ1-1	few	CSVDLPGTEAFF	TGCAGCGTGGACCTCCCAGGGACTGAAGCTTTCTTT
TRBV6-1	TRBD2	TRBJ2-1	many	CASSGLAGDNEQFF	TGTGCCAGCAGTGGGCTAGCGGGGGACAATGAGCAGTTCTTC
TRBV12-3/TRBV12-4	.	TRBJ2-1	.	CASKSQGHYSEQFF	TGTGCCAGCAAATCCCAAGGCCACTATAGTGAGCAGTTCTTC
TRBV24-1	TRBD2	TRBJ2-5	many	CATSDTAGQETQYF	TGTGCCACCAGTGATACAGCGGGACAAGAGACCCAGTACTTC
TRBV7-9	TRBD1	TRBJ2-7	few	CASSGRQGNHYEQYF	TGTGCCAGCAGCGGGCGACAGGGTAATCACTACGAGCAGTACTTC
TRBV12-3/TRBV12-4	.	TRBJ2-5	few	CASSLWASSETQYF	TGTGCCAGCAGTTTATGGGCTAGCAGTGAGACCCAGTACTTC
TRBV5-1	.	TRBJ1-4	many	CASSLRRDGSEKLFF	TGCGCCAGCAGCTTGCGGAGGGACGGATCTGAAAAACTGTTTTTT
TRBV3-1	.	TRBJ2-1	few	CASSQGLRRNEQFF	TGTGCCAGCAGCCAAGGTCTTAGACGAAATGAGCAGTTCTTC
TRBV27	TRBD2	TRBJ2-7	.	CASRRPGLAGGSSYEQYF	TGTGCCAGCAGACGCCCGGGACTAGCGGGGGGGAGCTCCTACGAGCAGTACTTC
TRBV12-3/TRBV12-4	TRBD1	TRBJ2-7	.	CASSPPPGTVPYEQYF	TGTGCCAGCAGTCCACCCCCCGGGACAGTGCCCTACGAGCAGTACTTC
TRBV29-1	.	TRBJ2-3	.	CSVCPADTSTDTQYF	TGCAGCGTTTGCCCCGCTGATACTAGCACAGATACGCAGTATTTT
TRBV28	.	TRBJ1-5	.	CASWGSDPGHQPQHF	TGTGCCAGCTGGGGGAGCGACCCCGGACATCAGCCCCAGCATTTT
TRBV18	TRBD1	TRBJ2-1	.	CASSLGGAGYNEQFF	TGTGCCAGCTCATTAGGGGGCGCCGGCTACAATGAGCAGTTCTTC
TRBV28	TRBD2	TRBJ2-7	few	CASSATSGPFLEQYF	TGTGCCAGCAGTGCAACTAGCGGCCCCTTCCTCGAGCAGTACTTC
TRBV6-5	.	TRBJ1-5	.	CASSYLVGMQPQHF	TGTGCCAGCAGTTACTTAGTGGGAATGCAGCCCCAGCATTTT
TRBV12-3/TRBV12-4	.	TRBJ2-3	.	CASSPPFTDTQYF	TGTGCCAGCAGCCCACCTTTTACAGATACGCAGTATTTT
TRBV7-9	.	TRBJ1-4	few	CASSLQGRANEKLFF	TGTGCCAGCAGCCTACAGGGTAGAGCTAATGAAAAACTGTTTTTT
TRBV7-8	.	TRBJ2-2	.	CASSLRRVNTGELFF	TGTGCCAGCAGCTTAAGGAGGGTAAACACCGGGGAGCTGTTTTTT
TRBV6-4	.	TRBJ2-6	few	CASSEVSGANVLTF	TGTGCCAGCAGTGAAGTCTCTGGGGCCAACGTCCTGACTTTC
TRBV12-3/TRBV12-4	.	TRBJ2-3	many	CASSLALRDTQYF	TGTGCCAGCAGTTTAGCGCTGAGAGATACGCAGTATTTT
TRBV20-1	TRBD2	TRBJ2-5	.	CSARDLMGLRQETQYF	TGCAGTGCTAGAGATCTAATGGGACTACGCCAAGAGACCCAGTACTTC
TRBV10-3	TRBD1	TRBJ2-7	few	CATWDRAYEQYF	TGTGCCACCTGGGACAGGGCCTACGAGCAGTACTTC
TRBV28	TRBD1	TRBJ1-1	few	CASTRGQGGYFEAFF	TGTGCCAGCACCCGAGGACAGGGGGGGTATTTTGAAGCTTTCTTT
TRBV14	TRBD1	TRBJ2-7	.	CASSQGRAGGVYEQYF	TGTGCCAGCAGCCAAGGGAGGGCAGGGGGCGTCTACGAGCAGTACTTC
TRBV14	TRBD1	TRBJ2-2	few	CASSSHRDSLVPGELFF	TGTGCCAGCAGCTCACATAGGGACAGCCTTGTCCCCGGGGAGCTGTTTTTT
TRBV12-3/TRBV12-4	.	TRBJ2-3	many	CASRPMSTDTQYF	TGTGCCAGCAGACCTATGAGCACAGATACGCAGTATTTT
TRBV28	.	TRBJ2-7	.	CASSLLGTGMRMYEQYF	TGTGCCAGCAGTTTACTAGGGACGGGGATGAGGATGTACGAGCAGTACTTC
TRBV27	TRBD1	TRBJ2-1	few	CASSLETSDRFEQFF	TGTGCCAGCAGTTTAGAAACCTCGGACAGGTTTGAGCAGTTCTTC
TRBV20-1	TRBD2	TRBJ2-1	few	CSARTSGGFNEQFF	TGCAGTGCTAGGACTAGCGGGGGGTTCAATGAGCAGTTCTTC
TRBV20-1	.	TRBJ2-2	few	CSATGLRTGELFF	TGCAGTGCAACGGGACTCCGGACCGGGGAGCTGTTTTTT
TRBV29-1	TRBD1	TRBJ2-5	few	CSGQGAGAETQYF	TGCAGCGGACAGGGGGCTGGGGCAGAGACCCAGTACTTC
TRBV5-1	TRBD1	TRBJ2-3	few	CASSLAPTGGATDTQYF	TGCGCCAGCAGCTTGGCCCCGACAGGGGGCGCGACAGATACGCAGTATTTT
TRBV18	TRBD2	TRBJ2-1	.	CASSPPNRLAGGYNEQFF	TGTGCCAGCTCACCACCGAATCGACTAGCGGGAGGGTACAATGAGCAGTTCTTC
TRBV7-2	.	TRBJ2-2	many	CASSLAGGNGELFF	TGTGCCAGCAGCTTAGCCGGGGGTAACGGGGAGCTGTTTTTT
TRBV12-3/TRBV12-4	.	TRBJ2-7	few	CASSWTTTYEQYF	TGTGCCAGCAGTTGGACAACAACCTACGAGCAGTACTTC
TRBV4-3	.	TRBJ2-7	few	CASSQTDGVEAYF	TGCGCCAGCAGCCAAACGGACGGGGTGGAGGCGTACTTC
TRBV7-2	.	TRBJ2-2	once	CASSLVPDITGELFF	TGTGCCAGCAGCTTAGTGCCCGATATCACCGGGGAGCTGTTTTTT
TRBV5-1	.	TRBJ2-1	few	CASSLAFQSGVLGRFYNEQFF	TGCGCCAGCAGCTTGGCCTTTCAATCAGGGGTTCTCGGAAGGTTTTACAATGAGCAGTTCTTC
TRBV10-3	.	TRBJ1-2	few	CAISEGHINYGYTF	TGTGCCATCAGTGAGGGGCACATTAACTATGGCTACACCTTC
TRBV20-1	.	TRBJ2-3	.	CSAKIGALTDTQYF	TGCAGTGCCAAAATTGGCGCACTTACAGATACGCAGTATTTT
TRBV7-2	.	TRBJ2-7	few	CASSYTLREQYF	TGTGCCAGCAGCTATACCCTGCGGGAGCAGTACTTC
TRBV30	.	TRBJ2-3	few	CAWSPGTLDRRDTQYF	TGTGCCTGGAGTCCCGGGACCTTAGACCGGAGGGATACGCAGTATTTT
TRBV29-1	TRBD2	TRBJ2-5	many	CSVAGVRGDEETQYF	TGCAGCGTTGCTGGAGTGCGGGGGGACGAAGAGACCCAGTACTTC